A selection of T cell receptor beta chains follows, all from one sample in a study of control samples from healthy donors and cancer patients. Here immunoSEQ multiplex PCR was the method, and the copy in TCRdb shows in-frame clones only, minus some. Here the sample spans roughly 84,000 clones, around 91% being singletons. Sequencing was done on a sample of blood. The receptors were sampled from a middle-aged man in good health. The CDR3 runs from the conserved cysteine through the conserved F or W. The D gene is left open where the match is weak. Only part of the rows carry a size: once, few, many, or a class if the clone is expanded.

once 11 TRBJ1-2 TRBV15 - CATSRDDGYTF TGTGCCACCAGCAGAGATGATGGCTACACCTTC
- 13 TRBJ2-7 TRBV5-6 - CASSLRSGYEQYF TGTGCCAGCAGCCTCCGTTCGGGATACGAGCAGTACTTC
once 13 TRBJ1-2 TRBV5-6 - CASSFLAGRGYTF TGTGCCAGCAGCTTCTTGGCAGGGCGCGGCTACACCTTC
- 13 TRBJ2-7 TRBV12-3/TRBV12-4 - CASTGLPSSEQYF TGTGCCAGCACCGGTCTACCTTCCTCCGAGCAGTACTTC
- 12 TRBJ1-1 TRBV6-1 - CASSDRQSAAFF TGTGCCAGCAGTGATCGACAATCTGCAGCTTTCTTT
- 14 TRBJ2-5 TRBV11-2 - CASSPGLDQETQYF TGTGCCAGCAGCCCTGGACTGGACCAAGAGACCCAGTACTTC
- 14 TRBJ1-5 TRBV6-2/TRBV6-3 TRBD1 CASSYRGRGQPQHF TGTGCCAGCAGTTACAGGGGGCGCGGGCAGCCCCAGCATTTT
- 12 TRBJ2-2 TRBV29-1 - CSVLVNTGELFF TGCAGCGTCCTAGTCAACACCGGGGAGCTGTTTTTT
- 14 TRBJ1-1 TRBV24-1 - CATSDSRDGTEAFF TGTGCCACCAGTGATTCCCGGGACGGCACTGAAGCTTTCTTT
once 14 TRBJ2-3 TRBV9 - CASSLAGDTDTQYF TGTGCCAGCAGTCTGGCAGGGGACACAGATACGCAGTATTTT
- 14 TRBJ1-2 TRBV5-1 - CASSSQGANYGYTF TGCGCCAGCAGCTCCCAGGGAGCTAACTATGGCTACACCTTC
- 15 TRBJ2-3 TRBV6-4 - CASSDSIGGESTQYF TGTGCCAGCAGTGACTCGATAGGTGGGGAAAGTACGCAGTATTTT
once 16 TRBJ1-1 TRBV7-9 - CASSPNTGTLNTEAFF TGTGCCAGCAGCCCGAATACCGGGACACTGAACACTGAAGCTTTCTTT
- 15 TRBJ2-7 TRBV2 - CASRLDLGGAYEQYF TGTGCCAGCAGACTTGACCTGGGAGGAGCCTACGAGCAGTACTTC
- 14 TRBJ2-1 TRBV30 TRBD2 CAWSPGGPHNEQFF TGTGCCTGGAGTCCGGGGGGGCCCCACAATGAGCAGTTCTTC
- 14 TRBJ1-2 TRBV5-4 - CASSLDQENYGYTF TGTGCCAGCAGTTTGGATCAGGAAAACTATGGCTACACCTTC
- 14 TRBJ1-2 TRBV7-9 TRBD1 CASSSGTGAYGYTF TGTGCCAGCAGCTCCGGGACAGGGGCCTATGGCTACACCTTC
once 15 TRBJ1-5 TRBV15 - CATSLGGRSNQPQHF TGTGCCACCAGCCTGGGGGGCCGAAGCAATCAGCCCCAGCATTTT
few 16 TRBJ2-4 TRBV7-2 - CASSLEGGQAKNIQYF TGTGCCAGCAGCTTAGAGGGGGGTCAAGCCAAAAACATTCAGTACTTC
- 14 TRBJ1-1 TRBV19 - CASSVGGWNTEAFF TGTGCCAGTAGTGTTGGGGGCTGGAACACTGAAGCTTTCTTT
- 15 TRBJ1-1 TRBV7-2 - CASSSRGLMNTEAFF TGTGCCAGCAGCTCCAGGGGACTTATGAACACTGAAGCTTTCTTT
- 13 TRBJ1-3 TRBV5-4 - CASSLGSGNTIYF TGTGCCAGCAGCTTGGGGTCTGGAAACACCATATATTTT
- 14 TRBJ2-1 TRBV6-5 - CAARRVAVDNEQFF TGTGCCGCCCGAAGGGTAGCGGTAGACAATGAGCAGTTCTTC
- 16 TRBJ1-3 TRBV2 TRBD1 CASSGTGVISGNTIYF TGTGCCAGCAGTGGGACAGGGGTCATCTCTGGAAACACCATATATTTT
- 17 TRBJ1-5 TRBV27 - CASRTIRDGPSNQPQHF TGTGCCAGCAGGACTATCCGGGACGGCCCTAGCAATCAGCCCCAGCATTTT
- 13 TRBJ1-1 TRBV2 - CASSELGGRVAFF TGTGCCAGCAGTGAATTGGGGGGCCGCGTAGCTTTCTTT
- 17 TRBJ2-7 TRBV1 - CTSSSSVQAPTRNEQYF TGCACCAGCAGCTCTTCAGTCCAGGCTCCGACCAGGAACGAGCAGTACTTC
- 15 TRBJ1-2 TRBV7-2 - CASSPDSYLGYGYTF TGTGCCAGCAGCCCCGACTCCTACTTAGGCTATGGCTACACCTTC
once 15 TRBJ2-1 TRBV24-1 TRBD1 CATSDAGTGGNEQFF TGTGCCACCAGTGACGCCGGGACAGGGGGTAATGAGCAGTTCTTC
- 13 TRBJ2-5 TRBV4-2 - CASSQDQTETQYF TGTGCCAGCAGCCAAGATCAGACAGAGACCCAGTACTTC
- 16 TRBJ1-5 TRBV7-2 TRBD1 CASSLVGGTGQQPQHF TGTGCCAGCAGCTTAGTAGGAGGGACAGGGCAGCAGCCCCAGCATTTT
once 14 TRBJ1-4 TRBV9 - CASSVGATWEKLFF TGTGCCAGCAGCGTAGGGGCAACGTGGGAAAAACTGTTTTTT
- 11 TRBJ1-1 TRBV29-1 - CSARNYTEAFF TGCAGCGCGAGAAACTACACTGAAGCTTTCTTT
- 15 TRBJ1-5 TRBV19 TRBD1 CASSLKDRAVTPQHF TGTGCCAGTAGTTTGAAGGACAGGGCGGTGACGCCCCAGCATTTT
- 15 TRBJ2-7 TRBV7-2 TRBD2 CASSTGGKTSYEQYF TGTGCCAGCAGTACCGGGGGGAAGACCTCCTACGAGCAGTACTTC
- 14 TRBJ1-1 TRBV20-1 - CSASPGEGNTEAFF TGCAGTGCTAGTCCCGGGGAGGGAAACACTGAAGCTTTCTTT
- 13 TRBJ1-5 TRBV10-3 - CAIKGEGNQPQHF TGTGCCATCAAAGGGGAGGGCAATCAGCCCCAGCATTTT
- 14 TRBJ1-6 TRBV3-1/TRBV3-2 - CASSHGGTFTPLHF TGTGCCAGCAGCCATGGGGGGACTTTTACACCCCTCCACTTT
- 15 TRBJ1-3 TRBV5-1 TRBD1 CASSLQGTGGNTIYF TGCGCCAGCAGCTTACAAGGGACAGGCGGAAACACCATATATTTT
- 15 TRBJ2-6 TRBV10-2 - CASSEAFVGANVLTF TGCGCCAGCAGTGAGGCATTCGTGGGGGCCAACGTCCTGACTTTC
- 15 TRBJ1-5 TRBV19 TRBD1 CASSSGTGNNQPQHF TGTGCCAGTAGTAGCGGGACAGGGAACAATCAGCCCCAGCATTTT
- 14 TRBJ2-1 TRBV6-6 - CASSYLGGVEEQFF TGTGCCAGCAGTTACCTTGGAGGGGTGGAGGAGCAGTTCTTC
- 15 TRBJ2-4 TRBV5-6 - CASSLASLAKNIQYF TGTGCCAGCAGCTTGGCCAGCCTAGCCAAAAACATTCAGTACTTC
- 13 TRBJ2-2 TRBV27 - CASSPLTTGELFF TGTGCCAGCAGTCCGCTTACCACCGGGGAGCTGTTTTTT
once 14 TRBJ1-3 TRBV6-5 - CASHGGHSGNTIYF TGTGCCAGCCATGGGGGGCACTCTGGAAACACCATATATTTT
- 14 TRBJ1-1 TRBV7-2 - CASSSTAGGTEAFF TGTGCCAGCAGCTCCACAGCGGGGGGGACTGAAGCTTTCTTT
once 11 TRBJ1-1 TRBV19 - CASSMRGKAFF TGTGCCAGTAGTATGAGAGGGAAAGCTTTCTTT
- 13 TRBJ2-7 TRBV5-1 TRBD1 CATTIQGAGEQYF TGCGCCACCACTATACAGGGGGCGGGGGAGCAGTACTTC
- 15 TRBJ2-5 TRBV15 TRBD1 CATSRAGTGEETQYF TGTGCCACCAGCAGAGCTGGGACAGGAGAAGAGACCCAGTACTTC
- 10 TRBJ1-3 TRBV12-5 - CASAEVSIYF TGTGCTAGTGCTGAGGTTTCTATATATTTT
- 13 TRBJ2-7 TRBV3-1/TRBV3-2 - CASSQEPGWEQYF TGTGCCAGCAGCCAAGAGCCAGGATGGGAGCAGTACTTC
- 12 TRBJ1-2 TRBV12-3/TRBV12-4 - CASSIQGNGYTF TGTGCCAGCAGTATCCAGGGGAATGGCTACACCTTC
- 17 TRBJ1-5 TRBV12-5 - CASGLAGVKDSNQPQHF TGTGCTAGTGGTCTTGCAGGGGTGAAGGATAGCAATCAGCCCCAGCATTTT
- 13 TRBJ2-7 TRBV15 - CATSTVQSYEQYF TGTGCCACCAGCACCGTACAGTCCTACGAGCAGTACTTC
- 15 TRBJ1-5 TRBV3-1/TRBV3-2 TRBD1 CASSQMTGHGQPQHF TGTGCCAGCAGCCAAATGACAGGGCACGGACAGCCCCAGCATTTT
- 15 TRBJ1-2 TRBV11-2 - CASSSPEGRFDGYTF TGTGCCAGCAGCTCGCCGGAGGGGAGGTTCGATGGCTACACCTTC
- 11 TRBJ2-5 TRBV6-6 - CASSQQETQYF TGTGCCAGCAGTCAACAAGAGACCCAGTACTTC